Listed below are T cell receptor beta chains from one sample, sequenced in a study of blood T cell repertoires in COVID-19. Clones were read by immunoSEQ multiplex PCR, and TCRdb kept only the in-frame ones, dropping some. The repertoire includes hundreds of thousands of clones, more than 75% of them detected once, and over 2.5% sits in the top ten. Input material: peripheral blood. Receptors originate from a man aged 55 to 70 with acute or convalescent COVID-19. The CDR3 runs from the conserved cysteine through the conserved F or W. The D gene is left open where the match is weak. Expanded clones are given a class, and other clones once, few, many or no size at all.

abundance	v_gene	len	j_gene	d_gene	CDR3aa	CDR3nt
.	TRBV5-6	15	TRBJ1-1	.	CASSPRPDRNTEAFF	TGTGCCAGCAGCCCCCGACCGGACAGAAACACTGAAGCTTTCTTT
.	TRBV14	14	TRBJ2-4	.	CASSQQGGKNIQYF	TGTGCCAGCAGCCAACAGGGGGGCAAAAACATTCAGTACTTC
.	TRBV5-6	14	TRBJ1-2	.	CASTSYRTSYGYTF	TGTGCCAGCACCTCATACAGGACGTCCTATGGCTACACCTTC
.	TRBV4-1	15	TRBJ2-1	.	CASSQRGPGGNEQFF	TGCGCCAGCAGCCAACGGGGGCCGGGGGGCAATGAGCAGTTCTTC
.	TRBV9	14	TRBJ2-4	.	CASSVTQAKNIQYF	TGTGCCAGCAGCGTAACACAAGCCAAAAACATTCAGTACTTC
.	TRBV7-9	16	TRBJ2-3	TRBD2	CASSLQGGGVKDTQYF	TGTGCCAGCAGCTTACAAGGCGGGGGGGTGAAAGATACGCAGTATTTT
.	TRBV19	13	TRBJ2-3	TRBD2	CASSNVAGDTQYF	TGTGCCAGTAGTAACGTAGCGGGGGATACGCAGTATTTT
once	TRBV18	19	TRBJ2-1	TRBD1	CASSPPSFQAGTDYNEQFF	TGTGCCAGCTCACCACCGTCGTTCCAGGCCGGGACAGACTACAATGAGCAGTTCTTC
.	TRBV9	17	TRBJ2-3	TRBD2	CASSPVARTSGTNTQYF	TGTGCCAGCAGCCCCGTGGCGCGGACTAGCGGGACTAATACGCAGTATTTT
.	TRBV7-9	13	TRBJ1-4	.	CASRQGLGEKLFF	TGTGCCAGCAGACAGGGTCTGGGGGAAAAACTGTTTTTT
.	TRBV27	14	TRBJ2-1	TRBD1	CASTGTGGKNEQFF	TGTGCCAGCACGGGGACAGGGGGCAAGAATGAGCAGTTCTTC
.	TRBV24-1	16	TRBJ1-6	.	CATSLTRSSYNSPLHF	TGTGCCACCAGCCTGACGAGGAGCTCCTATAATTCACCCCTCCACTTT
.	TRBV6-5	14	TRBJ1-6	TRBD1	CASSYDRGRSPLHF	TGTGCCAGCAGTTACGACAGGGGGCGGTCACCCCTCCACTTT
.	TRBV23-1	16	TRBJ2-7	.	CASSQLKDIPLGEQYF	TGCGCCAGCAGTCAATTGAAGGACATCCCCCTAGGTGAGCAGTACTTC
.	TRBV2	15	TRBJ2-3	TRBD1	CASTGQGAGTDTQYF	TGTGCCAGCACGGGACAGGGGGCTGGCACAGATACGCAGTATTTT
.	TRBV27	16	TRBJ2-2	.	CASSLVGAPTPGELFF	TGTGCCAGCAGTTTAGTGGGCGCCCCCACACCCGGGGAGCTGTTTTTT
.	TRBV6-5	14	TRBJ2-3	.	CASSYSPGTDTQYF	TGTGCCAGCAGTTACTCCCCAGGCACAGATACGCAGTATTTT
.	TRBV2	14	TRBJ1-2	TRBD1	CASSVPRGPYGYTF	TGTGCCAGCAGTGTCCCCAGGGGGCCCTATGGCTACACCTTC
.	TRBV28	16	TRBJ1-4	TRBD1	CASSQTGWATNEKLFF	TGTGCCAGCAGTCAGACAGGGTGGGCAACTAATGAAAAACTGTTTTTT
.	TRBV6-5	14	TRBJ2-1	TRBD1	CASRKPTGGSEQFF	TGTGCCAGCAGGAAGCCGACAGGGGGCAGTGAGCAGTTCTTC
.	TRBV4-3	17	TRBJ2-7	TRBD2	CASSQRLTGGTSYEQYF	TGCGCCAGCAGCCAACGGTTAACGGGGGGGACCTCCTACGAGCAGTACTTC
.	TRBV3-1/TRBV3-2	14	TRBJ1-1	TRBD1	CASSLQTGWTEAFF	TGTGCCAGCAGCCTGCAGACAGGGTGGACTGAAGCTTTCTTT
.	TRBV2	14	TRBJ2-1	TRBD1	CASNRQGSYNEQFF	TGTGCCAGCAACCGACAGGGCTCCTACAATGAGCAGTTCTTC
.	TRBV2	14	TRBJ2-5	.	CASTSLTIQETQYF	TGTGCCAGCACAAGCTTAACCATCCAAGAGACCCAGTACTTC
.	TRBV5-1	15	TRBJ2-1	.	CASKAAAPPTYEQFF	TGCGCCAGCAAAGCGGCGGCTCCGCCTACATATGAGCAGTTCTTC
.	TRBV6-5	14	TRBJ1-2	.	CASSPRGGDYGYTF	TGTGCCAGCAGTCCACGAGGGGGTGACTATGGCTACACCTTC
few	TRBV2	15	TRBJ2-7	TRBD2	CASRVSGGNPYEQYF	TGTGCCAGCAGGGTTAGCGGGGGGAACCCTTACGAGCAGTACTTC
once	TRBV7-9	14	TRBJ1-2	TRBD1	CASREGQGVRGYTF	TGTGCCAGCAGAGAGGGACAGGGGGTGAGGGGCTACACCTTC
.	TRBV19	15	TRBJ2-3	TRBD1	CASSIGTGSTDTQYF	TGTGCCAGTAGTATTGGGACAGGGAGCACAGATACGCAGTATTTT
.	TRBV18	13	TRBJ1-2	.	CASSPGANYGYTF	TGTGCCAGCTCACCCGGTGCTAACTATGGCTACACCTTC
few	TRBV5-1	14	TRBJ1-1	TRBD1	CASSGGQGRTEAFF	TGCGCCAGCAGCGGGGGACAGGGGAGGACTGAAGCTTTCTTT
.	TRBV5-1	16	TRBJ1-1	TRBD1	CASSSGQALMGTEAFF	TGCGCCAGCAGCTCGGGACAGGCGTTAATGGGCACTGAAGCTTTCTTT
.	TRBV15	15	TRBJ2-3	.	CATSRERGMTDTQYF	TGTGCCACCAGCAGAGAAAGGGGTATGACAGATACGCAGTATTTT
once	TRBV7-2	16	TRBJ2-5	.	CASSLRVRTMEETQYF	TGTGCCAGCAGCTTAAGAGTGAGGACTATGGAAGAGACCCAGTACTTC
.	TRBV7-3	14	TRBJ1-1	TRBD1	CASSLLGGVTEAFF	TGTGCCAGCAGCTTATTAGGGGGCGTGACTGAAGCTTTCTTT
.	TRBV5-1	14	TRBJ1-4	TRBD1	CASSITGGDEKLFF	TGCGCCAGCAGCATCACAGGGGGGGATGAAAAACTGTTTTTT
.	TRBV9	17	TRBJ2-5	TRBD2	CASSVGLAGVSQETQYF	TGTGCCAGCAGCGTAGGACTAGCGGGGGTGAGCCAAGAGACCCAGTACTTC
.	TRBV11-3	15	TRBJ1-2	.	CASSYTGGFNYGYTF	TGTGCCAGCAGCTACACAGGAGGGTTTAACTATGGCTACACCTTC
.	TRBV2	14	TRBJ1-2	.	CASSEGGGLIPYTF	TGTGCCAGCAGTGAAGGGGGAGGGTTAATCCCCTACACCTTC
.	TRBV5-1	13	TRBJ1-2	.	CASSLAGTSGYTF	TGCGCCAGCAGCTTGGCTGGGACTTCGGGCTACACCTTC
.	TRBV27	15	TRBJ1-5	.	CASSFSQGNAQPQHF	TGTGCCAGCAGTTTTTCCCAGGGAAATGCTCAGCCCCAGCATTTT
.	TRBV2	15	TRBJ1-5	TRBD1	CASGTEGHSNQPQHF	TGTGCCAGCGGGACAGAGGGGCATAGCAATCAGCCCCAGCATTTT
.	TRBV5-4	15	TRBJ1-1	.	CASSSSGGENTEAFF	TGTGCCAGCAGCTCCTCGGGGGGGGAGAACACTGAAGCTTTCTTT
.	TRBV5-4	17	TRBJ2-2	TRBD1	CASGRDRQGAHRGELFF	TGTGCCAGCGGGAGAGACAGGCAGGGGGCGCATAGGGGGGAGCTGTTTTTT